This TCR beta chain originates from a study of beta chain features in type 1 diabetes. Study details: Age, gender and cell yields were similar between patients and healthy donors. Broader study findings: TCRB CDR3 length was moderately but significantly reduced in all four CD4+ subsets of Type 1 diabetes patients. Amplification by PCR could prefer shorter templates, with the same effect in patients and controls. In cDNA sequencing, cells with high TCR expression could be over-represented. Unsettled here was the matter of whether HLA type influences TCRB rearrangement.

The CDR3 is 15 residues long. Germline assignment: CDR1 SGHTA and CDR2 FQGNSA. V dropped 3 bases and J dropped 2 bases, with 11 bases sitting between them. Notes on this clone: Its cognate antigen is unknown.

The entirety of the isolated RNA underwent reverse transcription, so expressed TCRB transcripts were sequenced. Sequencing was performed with immunoSEQ multiplex PCR; in TCRdb, only in-frame clones are kept and a portion is missing. The sample comprises 250,000 to 300,000 clones, roughly an eighth of which are singletons, and 0.017% rests with the top ten. The specimen was naive CD4+ T cells from blood. This rearrangement joins TRBV7-2 to TRBJ1-5; D ambiguous. The sequence came from a young man with type 1 diabetes. The CDR3 DNA follows: TGTGCCAGCAGCTTGCAGGCCCAGGGCAATCAGCCCCAGCATTTT. It codes for CASSLQAQGNQPQHF.